The 23 T cell receptor beta chains reported below all come from one sample, sequenced in a study of T cell responses to AZD1222 COVID-19 vaccine. Sequencing used immunoSEQ multiplex PCR; TCRdb keeps in-frame clones, though not all of them. The top ten clones hold approximately 2% of a sample with about 160,000 clones, approximately 91% of them seen once. The specimen comprised peripheral blood, sampled on day 0 of AZD1222 vaccination. All receptors come from an adult in good health.

This chain connects TRBV7-3 to TRBJ2-6, with a weak D call TRBD2 (5 bases). Germline assignment: CDR1 SGHTA and CDR2 FQGTGA. Trimming stripped 2 bases from V and 10 bases from J, with 6 bases between. The CDR3 is 12 residues long. The CDR3 nucleotides read TGTGCCAGCAGCTTAGAGGGAAACGTCCTGACTTTC. Translated: CASSLEGNVLTF.

This sequence joins TRBV9 and TRBJ1-4, with 9 bases fitting TRBD1. Germline-derived CDR1 and CDR2 are SGDLS and YYNGEE. The CDR3 consists of 15 residues. The J segment lost 8 bases and the V segment lost 2 bases, leaving 7 bases of the junction unmatched. The CDR3: CASSVTGTGREKLFF. The CDR3 region has the DNA TGTGCCAGCAGCGTGACCGGGACAGGGAGGGAAAAACTGTTTTTT.

The chain has TRBV19 and TRBJ1-2; D remains unclear. Trimming stripped 6 bases from V and 6 bases from J, with 17 bases between. There are 14 residues in the CDR3. Germline CDR1 is LNHDA and CDR2 is SQIVND (reference sequence). The CDR3 region has the DNA TGTGCCAGTAGGAATGACGGGGAGGGTCATGGCTACACCTTC. Encoded protein: CASRNDGEGHGYTF.

V gene TRBV25-1 combines with J gene TRBJ2-5, with 8 nucleotides matching TRBD1. The trim removed 1 base at V and 4 bases at J, leaving 5 bases unmatched. CDR1 and CDR2 from the germline V gene are MGHDK and SYGVNS. There are 15 residues in the CDR3. CDR3 in DNA: TGTGCCAGCAGTGAATGGTCAGGGGGCCCAGAGACCCAGTACTTC. Protein product: CASSEWSGGPETQYF.

The V gene is TRBV7-2, the J gene TRBJ2-7; D call uncertain. The CDR3 sequence is 15 residues long. Germline V gene data show CDR1 as SGHTA and CDR2 as FQGNSA. Trimming removed 2 bases from V and 7 bases from J, with 18 bases in between. The CDR3 DNA reads TGTGCCAGCAGCTTATTACGCTCTGCCTCTCGTGAGCAGTACTTC. Protein: CASSLLRSASREQYF.

The rearrangement uses TRBV6-6 and TRBJ2-6; D is uncertain. V was shortened by 6 bases and J by 3 bases, with 6 bases between the two germline ends. The CDR3 runs to 13 residues. CDR1 and CDR2 from the germline V gene are MNHNY and SVGAGI (reference sequence). The DNA of the CDR3 is TGTGCCAGCAGGCCCCGTGGGGCCAACGTCCTGACTTTC. Its translation: CASRPRGANVLTF.

This chain uses TRBV5-6 with TRBJ2-7; TRBD1 matches at 9 bases. There are 15 residues in the CDR3. From germline, CDR1 is SGHDT and CDR2 YYEEEE. The V and J ends lost 0 bases and 3 bases, in that order; junction bases with no gene match: 4. The CDR3 sequence is CASSLGGQGSYEQYF. CDR3 coding DNA: TGTGCCAGCAGCTTGGGGGGACAGGGAAGCTACGAGCAGTACTTC.

V gene TRBV19 combines with J gene TRBJ1-1; D not certain. The CDR3 spans 11 residues. Germline-derived CDR1 and CDR2 are LNHDA and SQIVND (reference sequence). V gave up 7 bases and J gave up 8 bases, with 11 bases separating them. The CDR3 sequence: CASIDRWEAFF. The CDR3 nucleotides read TGTGCCAGTATTGATAGGTGGGAAGCTTTCTTT.

The chain combines TRBV5-1 with TRBJ2-7; 7 bases are a match to TRBD1. Germline V gene sequence: CDR1 SGHRS, CDR2 YFSETQ. The CDR3 consists of 14 residues. With V trimmed by 4 bases and J by 0 bases, 4 bases remained unmatched. Written as DNA, the CDR3 is TGCGCCAGCAGCAAAGGGGACAGCTCCTACGAGCAGTACTTC. Translated: CASSKGDSSYEQYF.

The chain is built from TRBV6-1 and TRBJ2-7, with D maybe TRBD2 (5 bases). V was trimmed by 6 bases and J by 2 bases, leaving 20 bases between them. This CDR3 is built from 16 residues. The germline V gene has CDR1 MNHNS and CDR2 SASEGT. The CDR3 is CASREWESYFTYEQYF. DNA of the CDR3: TGTGCCAGCAGGGAATGGGAGTCTTATTTTACCTACGAGCAGTACTTC.

The rearrangement uses TRBV4-1 and TRBJ2-1, with 12 bases identical to TRBD2. Germline CDR1 reads MGHRA; CDR2 reads YSYEKL. This CDR3 has 17 amino acids. V gave up 4 bases and J gave up 12 bases; unmatched junction bases: 16. Here the CDR3 DNA reads TGCGCCAGCAGCCCGAACTCCGGGCTAGCGGGGGGGCTTGGGCAGTTCTTC. Encoded protein: CASSPNSGLAGGLGQFF.

V is TRBV3-1 (or the pseudogene TRBV3-2) and J is TRBJ1-1, with TRBD1 matching 10 bases. Germline V gives CDR1 LGHDT, CDR2 YNNKEL (reference sequence). The CDR3 runs 13 residues. Trimming removed 10 bases from V and 5 bases from J; junction bases left unmatched: 7. CDR3 sequence (DNA): TGTGCCACCCGGGACAGGGGAAGAACTGAAGCTTTCTTT. It codes for CATRDRGRTEAFF.

The genes are TRBV29-1 and TRBJ2-5; D is unresolved. V was cut by 3 bases and J by 5 bases, with 13 bases left in between. This CDR3 region has 13 residues. Germline V CDR1 and CDR2: SQVTM, ANQGSEA. The CDR3 DNA sequence: TGCAGCGTTGAGGTGTGGGTCGGGGAGACCCAGTACTTC. Protein: CSVEVWVGETQYF. The full variable domain, completed using reference TRBV29-1 and TRBJ2-5, is SAVISQKPSRDICQRGTSLTIQCQVDSQVTMMFWYRQQPGQSLTLIATANQGSEATYESGFVIDKFPISRPNLTFSTLTVSNMSPEDSSIYLCSVEVWVGETQYFGPGTRLLVL.

The V gene is TRBV30, the J gene TRBJ2-1; a possible D gene is TRBD2 (5 bases). CDR3 length equals 16 residues. The germline V gene encodes CDR1 GTSNPN and CDR2 SVGIG (reference sequence). Trimming left V 0 bases short and J 8 bases short, with 20 bases between. CDR3 nucleotides: TGTGCCTGGAGTGTCGGGCTAGCATATTTTGGCTATGAGCAGTTCTTC. It is translated as CAWSVGLAYFGYEQFF. The variable domain in full, with the rest retrieved from reference TRBV30 and TRBJ2-1, is SQTIHQWPATLVQPVGSPLSLECTVEGTSNPNLYWYRQAAGRGLQLLFYSVGIGQISSEVPQNLSASRPQDRQFILSSKKLLLSDSGFYLCAWSVGLAYFGYEQFFGPGTRLTVL.

This sequence joins TRBV18 and TRBJ2-2, with no clear D. CDR3 length: 16 amino acids. Per the germline V gene, CDR1 is KGHSH and CDR2 is LQKENI. V lost 1 base and J lost 5, with 14 bases in between. CDR3 region: CASSPQSRGVTGELFF. The CDR3 DNA is TGTGCCAGCTCACCACAGTCCCGAGGTGTTACCGGGGAGCTGTTTTTT.

The chain employs TRBV19 and TRBJ2-1; D perhaps matches TRBD2 (6 bases). The CDR3 totals 13 residues. The germline V gene encodes CDR1 LNHDA and CDR2 SQIVND (reference sequence). Trimming removed 5 bases at V and 11 bases at J, with 16 bases between. Here the CDR3 reads CASSAPGGLKQFF. The CDR3 bases are TGTGCCAGTAGTGCACCTGGGGGGTTAAAGCAGTTCTTC.

J is TRBJ1-1 and V is TRBV12-5, with unresolved D. The CDR3 totals 13 residues. Trimming removed 4 bases from V and 5 bases from J, with 11 bases in between. Per germline, CDR1 LGHNT and CDR2 FRNRAP. CDR3 loop: CASGWETSTEAFF. CDR3 in DNA: TGTGCTAGTGGTTGGGAAACGTCTACTGAAGCTTTCTTT.

V and J are TRBV30 and TRBJ1-3, with TRBD1 matching 11 bases. This CDR3 has 12 residues. CDR1 and CDR2 from the germline V gene are GTSNPN and SVGIG (reference sequence). After removal of 5 bases from V and 8 bases from J, the junction contained 2 bases not matched to a gene. CDR3 sequence (DNA): TGTGCCTGGCGGGACAGGGGGTACACCATATATTTT. It codes for CAWRDRGYTIYF.

This clone came up once. The chain employs TRBV16 and TRBJ1-2; possible D gene TRBD1, 5 bases. Germline assignment: CDR1 KGHSY and CDR2 FQNENV. The V gene lost 0 bases and the J gene lost 5 bases, with 16 bases spanning the gap. This CDR3 is 16 amino acids long. The CDR3 DNA reads as TGTGCCAGCAGCCAATCGGGGGTCGGGGCCAAGTATGGCTACACCTTC. Its protein product is CASSQSGVGAKYGYTF. Combining the CDR3 with reference TRBV16 and TRBJ1-2 gives the whole variable domain GEEVAQTPKHLVRGEGQKAKLYCAPIKGHSYVFWYQQVLKNEFKFLISFQNENVFDETGMPKERFSAKCLPNSPCSLEIQATKLEDSAVYFCASSQSGVGAKYGYTFGSGTRLTVV.

The chain uses TRBV12-3 or TRBV12-4 and TRBJ1-1; maybe TRBD1 (5 bases). Trimming cost V 3 bases and J 4 bases, with 9 bases left between them. CDR3 length: 13 amino acids. The CDR3 bases are TGTGCCAGCAGTTTGGAGAGGGGCACTGAAGCTTTCTTT. This codes for CASSLERGTEAFF.

This clone appeared once. The chain joins TRBV29-1 to TRBJ2-3; D remains unclear. V was clipped by 3 bases and J by 2 bases, with 12 bases between them. Germline-derived CDR1 and CDR2 are SQVTM and ANQGSEA. The CDR3 is 14 amino acids. The CDR3 nucleotides read TGCAGCGTTGAGGTATCGTATCACACAGATACGCAGTATTTT. It specifies CSVEVSYHTDTQYF.

The chain is built from TRBV30 and TRBJ1-2; D possibly corresponds to TRBD1 (5 bases). The V end lost 4 bases, the J end lost 2 bases, and 17 bases lay between the germline ends. The germline V gene has CDR1 GTSNPN and CDR2 SVGIG (reference sequence). The CDR3 runs to 15 residues. The CDR3 here is CAWTPTDWGNYGYTF. As DNA, the CDR3 is TGTGCCTGGACCCCTACCGACTGGGGGAACTATGGCTACACCTTC.

The J gene is TRBJ2-3, the V gene TRBV11-2; D could derive from TRBD1 or TRBD2 (6 bases each). Trimming removed 5 bases at V and 4 bases at J, with 22 bases between. Per the germline V gene, CDR1 is SGHAT and CDR2 is FQNNGV. The CDR3 runs 17 residues. The CDR3: CASSGGGGAFWSDTQYF. CDR3 nucleotides: TGTGCCAGCAGCGGCGGAGGGGGAGCATTTTGGTCAGATACGCAGTATTTT.